These 26 T cell receptor beta chains were sequenced from one sample in a study of T-cell reconstitution after alpha-beta-depleted transplantation in children. Unique molecular identifiers were incorporated during preparation of the TCRbeta library. Each CDR3 protein gets one entry after TCRdb re-called the PCR reads with MiXCR. Of about 540,000 distinct CDR3 sequences in the sample, around 16% were seen once. Sequenced here: PBMCs from the stem cell graft donor, sampled from the stem cell graft. The receptors originated from a human donor who donated a stem cell graft to a child with acute lymphoblastic leukemia.

The V gene is TRBV2, the J gene TRBJ2-5; D may match TRBD1 or TRBD2 (6 bases each). V gave up 6 bases and J gave up 1 base, with 15 bases separating them. The CDR3 is 15 amino acids. Germline loops: CDR1 SNHLY, CDR2 FYNNEI. The CDR3 DNA sequence: TGTGCCAGCAGCGGGGACCGGGGGCCCCAAGAGACCCAGTACTTC. Translated, it gives CASSGDRGPQETQYF.

The chain is built from TRBV6-1 and TRBJ2-1; D gene ambiguous. V was clipped by 1 base and J by 10 bases, with 5 bases between them. Germline V gene sequence: CDR1 MNHNS, CDR2 SASEGT. This CDR3 region has 11 residues. The DNA for the CDR3 is TGTGCCAGCAGTGAAGTTGGCGAGCAGTTCTTC. It encodes CASSEVGEQFF.

This clonotype was recorded a few times. V gene TRBV5-1 combines with J gene TRBJ2-7, with a weak D call TRBD1 (6 bases). The CDR3 has 16 amino acids. V lost 0 bases to trimming and J lost 2 bases, with 15 bases between them. The germline V gene has CDR1 SGHRS and CDR2 YFSETQ. The CDR3 loop reads CASSLGGQPLAYEQYF. The CDR3 DNA reads TGCGCCAGCAGCTTGGGGGGACAACCCCTGGCCTACGAGCAGTACTTC.

This chain joins TRBV29-1 and TRBJ1-1, with D uncertain. This CDR3 spans 12 amino acids. Germline CDR1 reads SQVTM; CDR2 reads ANQGSEA. Trimming took off 8 bases at V and 0 bases at J, with 10 bases between the two ends. The CDR3 loop reads CSPQLMNTEAFF. As DNA, the CDR3 is TGCAGCCCCCAGCTCATGAACACTGAAGCTTTCTTT.

In its sample, this clonotype was seen a few times. This chain joins TRBV20-1 and TRBJ2-1; D gene uncertain. The CDR3 covers 14 residues. Germline V gives CDR1 DFQATT, CDR2 SNEGSKA (reference sequence). Trimming cost V 1 base and J 0 bases, with 7 bases left between them. DNA for the CDR3: TGCAGTGCTAGAGCGAGGAGCTCCTACAATGAGCAGTTCTTC. Protein product: CSARARSSYNEQFF.

The rearrangement uses TRBV24-1 and TRBJ2-1; 11 bases line up with TRBD2. The germline gives CDR1 KGHDR, CDR2 SFDVKD. Losses at the gene ends were 3 bases for V and 4 bases for J; bases not matched to a gene: 10. The length of the CDR3 is 18 residues. CDR3 protein: CATSDPTSGIVSYNEQFF. The CDR3, as DNA: TGTGCCACCAGTGATCCGACTAGCGGGATTGTCTCTTACAATGAGCAGTTCTTC.

The chain links TRBV11-2 to TRBJ2-2; 8 nucleotides agree with TRBD2. This CDR3 region has 15 residues. The germline gives CDR1 SGHAT, CDR2 FQNNGV. Losses at the gene ends were 4 bases for V and 6 bases for J; bases not matched to a gene: 7. The CDR3 coding sequence is TGTGCCAGCAGCTCCTCGGGACTAGGGTCCGGGGAGCTGTTTTTT. As protein: CASSSSGLGSGELFF.

This clonotype appeared a few times. The chain couples TRBV12-3 or TRBV12-4 to TRBJ2-1; 7 bases line up with TRBD1. The CDR3 runs 15 residues. Losses at the gene ends were 5 bases for V and 8 bases for J; bases not matched to a gene: 12. The CDR3 protein is CASSPSGGAWDEQFF. The CDR3 DNA is TGTGCCAGCAGTCCCTCAGGGGGAGCTTGGGATGAGCAGTTCTTC.

This clonotype turned up a few times. The chain joins TRBV11-2 to TRBJ1-1, with 7 bases aligning to TRBD1. There are 12 residues in the CDR3. The germline gives CDR1 SGHAT, CDR2 FQNNGV. V was clipped by 4 bases and J by 6 bases; unmatched bases: 2. As DNA, the CDR3 is TGTGCCAGCAGCTCGCAGGGGGCTGAAGCTTTCTTT. As protein: CASSSQGAEAFF.

V usage is TRBV7-2 and J usage is TRBJ2-1, with TRBD1 as a possible D gene (5 bases). Germline CDR1 and CDR2: SGHTA and FQGNSA. V gave up 7 bases and J gave up 3 bases, with 16 bases separating them. The CDR3 has 15 amino acids. CDR3 coding DNA: TGTGCCAGCAAGCTTACGGGCCAGGGCTACAATGAGCAGTTCTTC. Translation gives CASKLTGQGYNEQFF.

The CDR3 spells CASSLSSASGELFF. CDR3 coding DNA: TGCGCCAGCAGCTTGTCTTCCGCGTCCGGGGAGCTGTTTTTT. The genes are TRBV5-1 and TRBJ2-2; D gene ambiguous. From germline, CDR1 is SGHRS and CDR2 YFSETQ. Deletions cut 1 base from V and 6 bases from J, with 10 bases between. This CDR3 is 14 amino acids long.

This clonotype was observed a few times. The chain employs TRBV4-1 and TRBJ2-1; 10 positions agree with TRBD2. With 2 bases clipped from V and 10 bases from J, the junction kept 8 bases outside the gene matches. Germline assignment: CDR1 MGHRA and CDR2 YSYEKL. This CDR3 is 15 amino acids long. In DNA, the CDR3 is TGCGCCAGCAGCCAACTAGCGGGAGTTCGGTTGGAGCAGTTCTTC. Amino acid sequence: CASSQLAGVRLEQFF.

This clonotype appeared a few times. The CDR3 loop reads CASSVDPGGPQHF. The DNA for the CDR3 is TGTGCCAGCAGTGTGGATCCAGGAGGGCCCCAGCATTTT. This rearrangement joins TRBV2 to TRBJ1-5; D is unclear. There are 13 residues in the CDR3. Trimming removed 4 bases at V and 9 bases at J, with 13 bases between. CDR1 and CDR2 from the germline V gene are SNHLY and FYNNEI.

The CDR3 DNA reads TGTGCCAGCAGCTTGAGACTAGCAGCAGATACGCAGTATTTT. Residues: CASSLRLAADTQYF. The chain links TRBV5-4 to TRBJ2-3, with TRBD2 identical over 7 bases. This CDR3 has 14 residues. V was clipped by 1 base and J by 4 bases; unmatched bases: 3. CDR1 is SGHNT and CDR2 is YYREEE in the germline V gene (reference sequence).

In its sample, this clonotype was seen a few times. The chain joins TRBV9 to TRBJ2-1; 8 nucleotides line up with TRBD1. Germline V gene lookup returns CDR1 SGDLS and CDR2 YYNGEE. After removal of 5 bases from V and 8 bases from J, the junction contained 9 bases not matched to a gene. This CDR3 comprises 14 residues. CDR3 in amino acids: CASRLGQERDEQFF. For the CDR3, the DNA is TGTGCCAGCAGATTGGGACAGGAACGCGATGAGCAGTTCTTC.

This clonotype was counted ten times or more. The chain couples TRBV20-1 to TRBJ1-1; possibly TRBD1 for D (6 bases). This CDR3 is built from 15 residues. V was shortened by 0 bases and J by 2 bases, with 13 bases between the two germline ends. Germline CDR1 and CDR2: DFQATT and SNEGSKA (reference sequence). The CDR3 DNA reads TGCAGTGCTAGAGATCATAGGGGGGCAAACACTGAAGCTTTCTTT. Translation: CSARDHRGANTEAFF.

This clonotype was recorded a few times. The chain employs TRBV19 and TRBJ1-1; a weak D match, TRBD1 (6 bases). Per the germline V gene, CDR1 is LNHDA and CDR2 is SQIVND (reference sequence). The CDR3 extends over 16 amino acids. V gave up 6 bases and J gave up 1 base, with 18 bases separating them. CDR3 DNA: TGTGCCAGTAGACGCTACGGAGTGGGGGCGAACACTGAAGCTTTCTTT. Protein sequence: CASRRYGVGANTEAFF.

The chain combines TRBV4-2 with TRBJ2-1; weak D call: TRBD2 (5 bases). V gave up 4 bases and J gave up 7 bases, with 17 bases separating them. The CDR3 runs to 15 residues. Per germline, CDR1 LGHNA and CDR2 YNFKEQ. This CDR3 is CASSPPRGSRNEQFF. Here the CDR3 DNA reads TGTGCCAGCAGCCCCCCACGAGGGAGCCGGAATGAGCAGTTCTTC.

The genes are TRBV20-1 and TRBJ1-5; possible D gene TRBD1, 5 bases. Germline-derived CDR1 and CDR2 are DFQATT and SNEGSKA (reference sequence). Trimming took off 1 base at V and 9 bases at J, with 19 bases between the two ends. The CDR3 consists of 15 residues. The CDR3 coding sequence is TGCAGTGCTAGAGGGGCGGAGGGGTCCTGGGGGCCCCAGCATTTT. It codes for CSARGAEGSWGPQHF.

The CDR3 here is CSARLGAGNTIYF. DNA of the CDR3: TGCAGTGCCAGGTTAGGTGCTGGAAACACCATATATTTT. This chain uses TRBV20-1 with TRBJ1-3; D uncertain. Germline loops: CDR1 DFQATT, CDR2 SNEGSKA (reference sequence). The CDR3 loop spans 13 amino acids. V was cut by 6 bases and J by 2 bases, with 11 bases left in between.

This sequence joins TRBV2 and TRBJ2-1; maybe TRBD1 (7 bases). CDR3 length: 19 amino acids. Germline V gene sequence: CDR1 SNHLY, CDR2 FYNNEI. The ends were cut back, 4 bases at V and 4 bases at J, with 26 bases in the middle. Written as DNA, the CDR3 is TGTGCCAGCAGTGCTATGTGGGTTAGCGGCAGGGGGATTTACAATGAGCAGTTCTTC. It yields the protein CASSAMWVSGRGIYNEQFF.

This clonotype was observed a handful of times. This rearrangement joins TRBV7-9 to TRBJ2-1, with D possibly being TRBD2 (5 bases). Germline CDR1 is SEHNR and CDR2 is FQNEAQ (reference sequence). The CDR3 length is 13 residues. Trimming stripped 4 bases from V and 7 bases from J, with 11 bases between. This CDR3 reads CASSWGAANEQFF. The CDR3 nucleotides read TGTGCCAGCAGCTGGGGAGCGGCAAATGAGCAGTTCTTC.

This clonotype was counted between two and nine times. The chain recombines TRBV20-1 with TRBJ1-5; 9 nucleotides match TRBD1. The germline gives CDR1 DFQATT, CDR2 SNEGSKA (reference sequence). This CDR3 comprises 15 residues. After removal of 5 bases from V and 0 bases from J, the junction contained 5 bases not matched to a gene. CDR3 loop: CSAFDRGGSNQPQHF. CDR3 DNA sequence: TGCAGTGCTTTTGACAGGGGGGGTAGCAATCAGCCCCAGCATTTT.

This clonotype was seen a handful of times. The chain is built from TRBV9 and TRBJ2-7; the match to TRBD2 covers 10 bases. V dropped 4 bases and J dropped 6; count of bases not matched to a gene: 16. The V gene's germline CDR1 is SGDLS and CDR2 YYNGEE. The CDR3 covers 17 residues. This CDR3 reads CASSNTRTSGHLLEQYF. CDR3 coding DNA: TGTGCCAGCAGCAACACTAGGACTAGCGGTCACCTCCTCGAGCAGTACTTC.

The gene calls are TRBV11-1 and TRBJ2-1; 7 bases are shared with TRBD2. V dropped 5 bases and J dropped 0; count of bases not matched to a gene: 19. Per the germline V gene, CDR1 is SGHAT and CDR2 is FQDESV (reference sequence). CDR3 length: 20 amino acids. The chain's CDR3 is CASSLSSGLAETSSYNEQFF. The CDR3 coding sequence is TGTGCCAGCAGCCTCTCTTCGGGGCTAGCGGAGACTAGCTCCTACAATGAGCAGTTCTTC.

This rearrangement joins TRBV29-1 to TRBJ2-5; TRBD1 aligns across 8 bases. From germline, CDR1 is SQVTM and CDR2 ANQGSEA. Trimming removed 6 bases from V and 3 bases from J; junction bases left unmatched: 9. The CDR3 spans 14 residues. CDR3 amino acids: CSVSWDRSKETQYF. The CDR3 DNA is TGCAGCGTGTCCTGGGACAGGTCCAAAGAGACCCAGTACTTC.